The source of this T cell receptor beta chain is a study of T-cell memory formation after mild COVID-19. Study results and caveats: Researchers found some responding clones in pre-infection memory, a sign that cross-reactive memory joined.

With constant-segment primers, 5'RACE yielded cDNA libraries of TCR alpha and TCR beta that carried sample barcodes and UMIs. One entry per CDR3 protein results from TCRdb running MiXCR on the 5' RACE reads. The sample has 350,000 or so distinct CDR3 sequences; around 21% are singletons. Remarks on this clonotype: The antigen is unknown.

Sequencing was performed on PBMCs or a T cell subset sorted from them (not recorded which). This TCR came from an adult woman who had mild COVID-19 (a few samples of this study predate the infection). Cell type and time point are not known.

The CDR3 DNA reads TGTGCCAGCAGCTTAGCCCACCGGGGCGGTGGTGAAAAACTGTTTTTT. This gives the protein CASSLAHRGGGEKLFF. The chain recombines TRBV7-9 with TRBJ1-4; tentatively, D is TRBD1 (5 bases). The V end was cut by 0 bases, the J end by 7 bases, with 15 bases between. Per germline, CDR1 SEHNR and CDR2 FQNEAQ (reference sequence). The CDR3 loop spans 16 amino acids. The full variable domain, in which reference TRBV7-9 and TRBJ1-4 provide the parts outside the CDR3, is DTGVSQNPRHKITKRGQNVTFRCDPISEHNRLYWYRQTLGQGPEFLTYFQNEAQLEKSRLLSDRFSAERPKGSFSTLEIQRTEQGDSAMYLCASSLAHRGGGEKLFFGSGTQLSVL.